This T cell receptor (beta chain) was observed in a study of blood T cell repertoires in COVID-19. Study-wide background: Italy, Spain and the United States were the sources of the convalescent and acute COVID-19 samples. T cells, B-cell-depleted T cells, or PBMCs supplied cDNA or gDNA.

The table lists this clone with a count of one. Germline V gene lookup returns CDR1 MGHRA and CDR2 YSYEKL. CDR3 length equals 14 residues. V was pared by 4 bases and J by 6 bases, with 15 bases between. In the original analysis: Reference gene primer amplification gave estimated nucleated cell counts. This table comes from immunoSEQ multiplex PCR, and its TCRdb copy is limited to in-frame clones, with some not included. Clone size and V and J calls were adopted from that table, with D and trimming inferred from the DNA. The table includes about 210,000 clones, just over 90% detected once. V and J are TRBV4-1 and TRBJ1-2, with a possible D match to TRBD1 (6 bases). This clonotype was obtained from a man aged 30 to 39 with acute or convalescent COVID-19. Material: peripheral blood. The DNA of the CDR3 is TGCGCCAGCAGCCCGCCACAGGGAGTTAATGGCTACACCTTC. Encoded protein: CASSPPQGVNGYTF.